The 14 T cell receptor beta chains reported below all come from one sample, sequenced in a study of cytotoxic CD8 clonotypes in ibrutinib-treated CLL. The assay was immunoSEQ multiplex PCR, and TCRdb's table has in-frame clones only and misses some. There are 110,000 to 150,000 clones in the sample; 70% to 80% occur only once, and about 4.7% lies in the top ten. This specimen consisted of PBMCs, obtained after 24 months of ibrutinib treatment. The receptors originated from a human donor with chronic lymphocytic leukemia.

V is TRBV11-1 and J is TRBJ2-1; D gene unclear. The ends were cut back, 1 base at V and 7 bases at J, with 8 bases in the middle. This CDR3 contains 13 residues. From germline, CDR1 is SGHAT and CDR2 FQDESV (reference sequence). The CDR3: CASSLEATNEQFF. CDR3 DNA: TGTGCCAGCAGCTTAGAGGCGACAAATGAGCAGTTCTTC.

This clone was recorded a few times. The rearrangement joins TRBV6-5 to TRBJ1-5; TRBD1 matches 7 bases. CDR1 MNHEY and CDR2 SVGAGI come from the germline V gene. V trimming: 0 bases; J trimming: 2 bases; junction bases outside the gene matches: 4. The length of the CDR3 is 16 residues. This CDR3 reads CASSYSITGGNQPQHF. The DNA for the CDR3 is TGTGCCAGCAGTTACTCGATAACAGGGGGCAATCAGCCCCAGCATTTT.

The rearrangement links TRBV6-6 to TRBJ1-1; D is perhaps TRBD1 (5 bases). CDR1 is MNHNY and CDR2 is SVGAGI in the germline V gene (reference sequence). The CDR3 contains 12 residues. In DNA form, the CDR3 reads TGTGCGGGGGGGGAAATGAACACTGAAGCTTTCTTT. Residues: CAGGEMNTEAFF.

V is TRBV25-1 and J is TRBJ2-2; D is perhaps TRBD1 or TRBD2 (5 bases each). Looked up from germline, CDR1 is MGHDK and CDR2 is SYGVNS. CDR3 size: 15 residues. The V end was cut by 2 bases, the J end by 3 bases, with 10 bases between. The DNA of the CDR3 is TGTGCCAGCAGTGAACCCGGGGCCTACACCGGGGAGCTGTTTTTT. Protein sequence: CASSEPGAYTGELFF.

The chain uses TRBV19 and TRBJ2-7; D perhaps matches TRBD1 (5 bases). Per the germline V gene, CDR1 is LNHDA and CDR2 is SQIVND (reference sequence). This CDR3 region has 14 residues. Trimming removed 7 bases from V and 3 bases from J, with 16 bases in between. The CDR3 loop is CASTPETEFYEQYF. DNA for the CDR3: TGTGCCAGTACCCCCGAGACAGAATTCTACGAGCAGTACTTC.

J is TRBJ2-5 and V is TRBV5-1; 8 bases line up with TRBD1. The CDR3 extends over 13 amino acids. J gave up 8 bases and V 4 bases, and 7 bases lay outside the gene matches. Germline CDR1 is SGHRS and CDR2 is YFSETQ. In DNA form, the CDR3 reads TGCGCCAGCAGCGGGGACAGGAAGGCAACCCAGTACTTC. Translated: CASSGDRKATQYF.

The V gene is TRBV4-3, the J gene TRBJ2-5; D is undetermined. V dropped 0 bases and J dropped 5 bases, with 7 bases sitting between them. CDR1 LGHNA and CDR2 YSLEER come from the germline V gene. The CDR3 extends over 13 amino acids. DNA for the CDR3: TGCGCCAGCAGCCAAGAGGGCCGGGAGACCCAGTACTTC. Its protein is CASSQEGRETQYF.

The rearrangement links TRBV19 to TRBJ1-2, with D perhaps TRBD1 (5 bases). The CDR3 has 13 residues. Trimming shortened V by 4 bases and J by 5 bases, and 11 bases separated the two germline ends. The germline V gene encodes CDR1 LNHDA and CDR2 SQIVND (reference sequence). The CDR3 nucleotides are TGTGCCAGTAGTAACCGGGAGGGGTATGGCTACACCTTC. Its protein product is CASSNREGYGYTF.

This clone was counted at least ten times. The rearrangement uses TRBV27 and TRBJ1-2; the D gene is possibly TRBD1 (5 bases). V was trimmed by 3 bases and J by 3 bases, leaving 8 bases between them. CDR1 and CDR2 (germline): MNHEY, SMNVEV (reference sequence). This CDR3 region has 13 residues. The CDR3 bases are TGTGCCAGCAGTTTTTGGGGCGACTATGGCTACACCTTC. This translates into CASSFWGDYGYTF.

The chain combines TRBV6-6 with TRBJ2-2, with D unresolved. Germline-derived CDR1 and CDR2 are MNHNY and SVGAGI (reference sequence). The CDR3 contains 14 residues. V was pared by 7 bases and J by 3 bases, with 12 bases between. This chain's CDR3 is CASTPGRDTGELFF. As DNA, the CDR3 is TGTGCCAGCACCCCCGGACGGGACACCGGGGAGCTGTTTTTT.

V usage is TRBV5-4 and J usage is TRBJ2-2, with TRBD1 matching 7 bases. The length of the CDR3 is 17 residues. With V trimmed by 0 bases and J by 2 bases, 7 bases remained unmatched. The germline CDR1 and CDR2 sequences are SGHNT and YYREEE (reference sequence). CDR3 coding DNA: TGTGCCAGCAGCTTGGCCCTGGGGACAGAAAACACCGGGGAGCTGTTTTTT. It codes for CASSLALGTENTGELFF.

This chain uses TRBV5-8 with TRBJ2-7; D gene ambiguous. Deletions cut 0 bases from V and 2 bases from J, with 12 bases between. Per the germline V gene, CDR1 is SGHTS and CDR2 is YDEGEE. This CDR3 has 15 residues. The CDR3: CASSLGFGPTYEQYF. In DNA, the CDR3 is TGTGCCAGCAGCTTGGGTTTCGGCCCCACCTACGAGCAGTACTTC. The full variable domain, its missing parts supplied by reference TRBV5-8 and TRBJ2-7, is EAGVTQSPTHLIKTRGQQATLRCSPISGHTSVYWYQQALGLGLQFLLWYDEGEERNRGNFPPRFSGRQFPNYSSELNVNALELEDSALYLCASSLGFGPTYEQYFGPGTRLTVT.

The V call is TRBV14, the J call TRBJ2-3; the match to TRBD2 covers 7 bases. The germline V gene has CDR1 SGHDN and CDR2 FVKESK. The CDR3 length is 16 residues. V shed 1 base and J 5 bases; nucleotides not matched to a gene: 9. The CDR3 here is CASSQVLGPGGDTQYF. CDR3 DNA: TGTGCCAGCAGCCAAGTGTTGGGACCGGGAGGAGATACGCAGTATTTT. Complete variable domain (other parts from reference TRBV14 and TRBJ2-3): EAGVTQFPSHSVIEKGQTVTLRCDPISGHDNLYWYRRVMGKEIKFLLHFVKESKQDESGMPNNRFLAERTGGTYSTLKVQPAELEDSGVYFCASSQVLGPGGDTQYFGPGTRLTVL.

The chain joins TRBV7-8 to TRBJ2-7, with no clear D. The V gene lost 5 bases and the J gene lost 3 bases, with 5 bases spanning the gap. The V gene's germline CDR1 is SGHVS and CDR2 FQNEAQ. This CDR3 has 11 amino acids. CDR3 nucleotides: TGTGCCAGCAGCGGAATCTACGAGCAGTACTTC. It translates to CASSGIYEQYF.